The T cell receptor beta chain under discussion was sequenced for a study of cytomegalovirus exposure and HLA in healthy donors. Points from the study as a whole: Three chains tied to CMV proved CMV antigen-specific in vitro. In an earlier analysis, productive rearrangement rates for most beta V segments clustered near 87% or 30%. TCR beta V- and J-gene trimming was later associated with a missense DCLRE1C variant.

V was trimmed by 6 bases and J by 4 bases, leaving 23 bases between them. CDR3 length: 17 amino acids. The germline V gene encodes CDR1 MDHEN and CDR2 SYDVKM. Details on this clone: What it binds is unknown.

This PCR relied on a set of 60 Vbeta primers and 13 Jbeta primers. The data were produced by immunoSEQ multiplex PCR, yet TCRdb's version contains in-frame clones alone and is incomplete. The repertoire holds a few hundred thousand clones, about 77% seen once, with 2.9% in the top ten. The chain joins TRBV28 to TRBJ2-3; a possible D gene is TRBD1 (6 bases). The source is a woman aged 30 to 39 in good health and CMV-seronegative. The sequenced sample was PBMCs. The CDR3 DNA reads TGTGCCAGCAGCCCAGCAGGGGTGGGGGTTTGGGCAGATACGCAGTATTTT. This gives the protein CASSPAGVGVWADTQYF.